Sequencing of this TCR beta chain was carried out in a study of blood T cell repertoires in COVID-19. The wider study: Acute and convalescent COVID-19 samples came from the United States, Italy and Spain. PBMCs, B-cell-depleted T cells, or T cells were the source of the cDNA or gDNA that made up the material.

How the authors handled the data: Cell counts per sample came from amplifying reference gene primers. Assay: immunoSEQ multiplex PCR; the TCRdb copy retains only in-frame clones and omits some. The D gene and trimming were derived from the DNA, and the V and J assignments and clone size from that table. The sample lists roughly 76,000 clones; around 89% were seen once. The CDR3 is 17 amino acids. Germline-derived CDR1 and CDR2 are LNHDA and SQIVND (reference sequence). Trimming shortened V by 3 bases and J by 2 bases, and 14 bases separated the two germline ends. The sample was peripheral blood. The chain has TRBV19 and TRBJ2-6, with D possibly being TRBD1 (7 bases). The receptor was derived from a man in his 70s with active or convalescent COVID-19. The CDR3 here is CASSIRAGGTGANVLTF. The CDR3 region has the DNA TGTGCCAGTAGTATTAGGGCAGGGGGGACTGGGGCCAACGTCCTGACTTTC. Based on the CDR3 plus reference TRBV19 and TRBJ2-6, the full variable domain is DGGITQSPKYLFRKEGQNVTLSCEQNLNHDAMYWYRQDPGQGLRLIYYSQIVNDFQKGDIAEGYSVSREKKESFPLTVTSAQKNPTAFYLCASSIRAGGTGANVLTFGAGSRLTVL.